Below, 14 T cell receptor beta chains from the same sample are listed, as sequenced in a study of blood T cell repertoires in COVID-19. This table comes from immunoSEQ multiplex PCR, and its TCRdb copy is limited to in-frame clones, with some not included. The sample lists 100,000 to 150,000 clones; about 89% were seen once. The sequencing sample was made of peripheral blood. These receptors were collected from a man in his sixties with COVID-19, enrolled during active disease.

The chain links TRBV7-9 to TRBJ2-5; 7 positions match TRBD1. Germline V gives CDR1 SEHNR, CDR2 FQNEAQ (reference sequence). J gave up 3 bases and V 5 bases, and 9 bases lay outside the gene matches. The CDR3 is made up of 15 amino acids. CDR3 region: CASSGTDRVEETQYF. In DNA form, the CDR3 reads TGTGCCAGCAGCGGCACCGACAGGGTAGAAGAGACCCAGTACTTC.

The chain couples TRBV3-1 (or the pseudogene TRBV3-2) to TRBJ1-1; D remains ambiguous. CDR1 and CDR2 from the germline V gene are LGHDT and YNNKEL (reference sequence). This CDR3 region has 13 residues. The ends were cut back, 3 bases at V and 1 base at J, with 6 bases in the middle. In DNA form, the CDR3 reads TGTGCCAGCAGCCATTACAAGAACACTGAAGCTTTCTTT. Translated: CASSHYKNTEAFF.

In this sample, this clone turned up once. DNA of the CDR3: TGCGCCAGCAGCTTGGTGAATAGCGGGGGGGCCGATGAGCAGTTCTTC. It is translated as CASSLVNSGGADEQFF. The chain joins TRBV5-1 to TRBJ2-1; 11 bases align to TRBD2. This CDR3 region has 16 residues. The V gene end was trimmed by 0 bases and the J gene end by 8 bases; junction bases not matched to a gene: 7. CDR1 is SGHRS and CDR2 is YFSETQ in the germline V gene. Full variable domain (remainder filled in from reference TRBV5-1 and TRBJ2-1): KAGVTQTPRYLIKTRGQQVTLSCSPISGHRSVSWYQQTPGQGLQFLFEYFSETQRNKGNFPGRFSGRQFSNSRSEMNVSTLELGDSALYLCASSLVNSGGADEQFFGPGTRLTVL.

This clone was counted between two and nine times. The chain joins TRBV20-1 to TRBJ2-7, with TRBD1 as a possible D gene (7 bases). The germline CDR1 and CDR2 sequences are DFQATT and SNEGSKA (reference sequence). This CDR3 region has 14 residues. Trimming pared 3 bases from V and 0 bases from J, leaving 12 bases between. CDR3 residues: CSASQQGGSYEQYF. CDR3 sequence (DNA): TGCAGTGCTAGTCAGCAGGGGGGCTCCTACGAGCAGTACTTC.

The gene calls are TRBV29-1 and TRBJ1-1, with D possibly being TRBD1 (5 bases). The CDR3 has 13 amino acids. Germline V lookup: CDR1 SQVTM, CDR2 ANQGSEA. Trimming stripped 7 bases from V and 3 bases from J, with 15 bases between. DNA for the CDR3: TGCAGCGCGAGGAAGGGGAAGGACACTGAAGCTTTCTTT. This sequence encodes CSARKGKDTEAFF.

The chain carries TRBV7-6 and TRBJ2-3; D remains unclear. Germline V lookup: CDR1 SGHVS, CDR2 FNYEAQ. V dropped 6 bases and J dropped 1 base, with 5 bases sitting between them. This CDR3 has 12 residues. The CDR3 sequence: CASSPGTDTQYF. CDR3 DNA: TGTGCCAGCAGTCCGGGCACAGATACGCAGTATTTT.

J is TRBJ2-3 and V is TRBV2, with a possible D match to TRBD1 (6 bases). V was cut by 8 bases and J by 6 bases, with 12 bases left in between. The CDR3 spans 12 residues. The germline V gene encodes CDR1 SNHLY and CDR2 FYNNEI. CDR3 sequence reads: CASDQGLDTQYF. The CDR3 DNA sequence: TGTGCCAGCGATCAGGGGTTGGATACGCAGTATTTT.

This chain uses TRBV7-9 with TRBJ2-7; TRBD1 agrees at 8 bases. The CDR3 runs to 14 residues. Trimming took 5 bases from V and 1 from J; bases not matched to a gene: 4. CDR1 and CDR2 (germline): SEHNR, FQNEAQ (reference sequence). The CDR3 spells CASSPDRASYEQYF. The DNA of the CDR3 is TGTGCCAGCAGCCCGGACAGGGCTTCCTACGAGCAGTACTTC.

The rearrangement uses TRBV5-1 and TRBJ1-6, with 8 positions matching TRBD1. With 0 bases clipped from V and 5 bases from J, the junction kept 1 base outside the gene matches. Germline values: CDR1 SGHRS, CDR2 YFSETQ. CDR3 length: 15 amino acids. Written as DNA, the CDR3 is TGCGCCAGCAGCTTGGTGGACAGGGATAATTCACCCCTCCACTTT. Encoded protein: CASSLVDRDNSPLHF.

This chain connects TRBV5-1 to TRBJ2-3; D uncertain. Trimming left V 4 bases short and J 3 bases short, with 9 bases between. The CDR3 is made up of 13 amino acids. CDR1 and CDR2 (germline): SGHRS, YFSETQ. The CDR3 here is CASSAYGTDTQYF. For the CDR3, the DNA is TGCGCCAGCAGCGCCTACGGTACAGATACGCAGTATTTT.

CDR3 residues: CASSMREPTYGYTF. DNA for the CDR3: TGTGCCAGTAGTATGCGGGAACCGACCTATGGCTACACCTTC. This chain links TRBV19 with TRBJ1-2; D unresolved. Germline V CDR1 and CDR2: LNHDA, SQIVND (reference sequence). The CDR3 consists of 14 residues. Trimming left V 3 bases short and J 4 bases short, with 12 bases between.

This chain joins TRBV7-9 and TRBJ2-3; D unclear. Deletions cut 5 bases from V and 0 bases from J, with 18 bases between. CDR1 is SEHNR, CDR2 FQNEAQ, per germline (reference sequence). The CDR3 runs 17 residues. The CDR3 bases are TGTGCCAGCAGCGAATCCTCGAGATTTCATAGCACAGATACGCAGTATTTT. It yields the protein CASSESSRFHSTDTQYF.

V is TRBV19 and J is TRBJ1-3; D might be TRBD1 (5 bases). This CDR3 spans 16 amino acids. Germline loops: CDR1 LNHDA, CDR2 SQIVND (reference sequence). Trimming cost V 7 bases and J 0 bases, with 16 bases left between them. CDR3 sequence reads: CASMELGLNSGNTIYF. In DNA form, the CDR3 reads TGTGCCAGTATGGAATTGGGGCTGAACTCTGGAAACACCATATATTTT.

The chain employs TRBV7-9 and TRBJ2-1, with 11 positions matching TRBD2. V trimming: 2 bases; J trimming: 8 bases; junction bases outside the gene matches: 8. Per the germline V gene, CDR1 is SEHNR and CDR2 is FQNEAQ (reference sequence). The CDR3 length is 16 residues. The CDR3 loop is CASSLQYGSGGDEQFF. Here the CDR3 DNA reads TGTGCCAGCAGCTTACAGTACGGTAGCGGGGGGGATGAGCAGTTCTTC.